This TCR beta chain is drawn from a study of blood T cell repertoires in COVID-19. Study overall: COVID-19 samples, acute and convalescent, were from the United States, Italy and Spain. PBMCs, B-cell-depleted T cells, or T cells were the source of the cDNA or gDNA that made up the material.

Study processing details: Counts of nucleated cells, estimated from reference gene primer amplification, were obtained. Sequencing was performed with immunoSEQ multiplex PCR; in TCRdb, only in-frame clones are kept and a portion is missing. The V and J calls and clone size come from that table; D and trimming were worked out from the DNA. Of 90,000 to 100,000 clones in the sample, around 85% are singletons; the top ten hold about 18%. Germline V gene data show CDR1 as SGHNT and CDR2 as YYREEE (reference sequence). The CDR3 runs to 15 residues. Trimming took 1 base from V and 5 from J; bases not matched to a gene: 3. A few counts support this clone.

The clonotype was recovered from a woman aged 60-75 years with acute or convalescent COVID-19. The chain recombines TRBV5-4 with TRBJ1-6, with 7 positions matching TRBD1. The sequenced sample consisted of peripheral blood. CDR3: CASSLFDRDNSPLHF. The CDR3 DNA reads as TGTGCCAGCAGCTTGTTCGACAGGGATAATTCACCCCTCCACTTT.